Presented here are 15 T cell receptor beta chains from one specimen sequenced in a study of CD8 T cells in Susac syndrome. The RNA, about 0.45 to 1 ug, was put through reverse transcription using random hexamers. One entry per CDR3 protein, called by TCRdb with MiXCR from the immunoSEQ multiplex PCR reads. The repertoire holds 400,000 or so distinct CDR3 sequences, 85% seen once, with about 0.12% in the top ten. The sequenced sample was CD8+ T cells from PBMCs. The receptors were sampled from a human donor with multiple sclerosis.

The rearrangement uses TRBV30 and TRBJ2-7; tentatively, D is TRBD2 (5 bases). Trimming pared 5 bases from V and 3 bases from J, leaving 14 bases between. The germline V gene encodes CDR1 GTSNPN and CDR2 SVGIG (reference sequence). This CDR3 region has 13 residues. This CDR3 is CAWSTTLDYEQYF. CDR3 DNA: TGTGCCTGGTCGACTACTCTCGACTACGAGCAGTACTTC.

The chain has TRBV7-8 and TRBJ1-5, with a possible D match to TRBD1 (5 bases). CDR3 length: 16 residues. The germline V gene has CDR1 SGHVS and CDR2 FQNEAQ. The V end was cut by 5 bases, the J end by 6 bases, with 20 bases between. The CDR3 bases are TGTGCCAGCAGCCAGCCTGGAGGGGTGGAGGCTCAGCCCCAGCATTTT. This encodes CASSQPGGVEAQPQHF.

The chain couples TRBV5-1 to TRBJ2-1; tentatively, D is TRBD1 (7 bases). The germline V gene has CDR1 SGHRS and CDR2 YFSETQ. With 4 bases removed from V and 3 bases from J, the gap between germline ends came to 14 bases. The CDR3 loop spans 15 amino acids. DNA of the CDR3: TGCGCCAGCAGCGGCGGGACAGAAGACTACAATGAGCAGTTCTTC. Encoded protein: CASSGGTEDYNEQFF.

The gene calls are TRBV19 and TRBJ1-5; 12 bases match TRBD1. The trim removed 7 bases at V and 5 bases at J, leaving 6 bases unmatched. This CDR3 contains 15 residues. CDR1 LNHDA and CDR2 SQIVND come from the germline V gene (reference sequence). The CDR3 region has the DNA TGTGCCAGTACGCCCGGGACAGGGGGCTATCAGCCCCAGCATTTT. It specifies CASTPGTGGYQPQHF. Using reference TRBV19 and TRBJ1-5 for the parts outside the CDR3, the full variable domain is DGGITQSPKYLFRKEGQNVTLSCEQNLNHDAMYWYRQDPGQGLRLIYYSQIVNDFQKGDIAEGYSVSREKKESFPLTVTSAQKNPTAFYLCASTPGTGGYQPQHFGDGTRLSIL.

This clonotype was found a few times. The rearrangement uses TRBV19 and TRBJ2-7; no clear D gene. V was trimmed by 1 base and J by 1 base, leaving 8 bases between them. The CDR3 is made up of 14 amino acids. Germline V lookup: CDR1 LNHDA, CDR2 SQIVND (reference sequence). CDR3 DNA: TGTGCCAGTAGTATAGGTGGCGGATCCTACGAGCAGTACTTC. Its protein is CASSIGGGSYEQYF.

J is TRBJ2-3 and V is TRBV6-6; D call uncertain. Germline assignment: CDR1 MNHNY and CDR2 SVGAGI (reference sequence). The CDR3 runs to 16 residues. With 2 bases removed from V and 2 bases from J, the gap between germline ends came to 14 bases. The CDR3 reads CASSYVGLEDTDTQYF. CDR3 nucleotide sequence: TGTGCCAGCAGTTACGTCGGGCTGGAAGACACAGATACGCAGTATTTT.

This chain uses TRBV2 with TRBJ2-1; tentative D call: TRBD1 (6 bases). From germline, CDR1 is SNHLY and CDR2 FYNNEI. V shed 8 bases and J shed 1 base, with 9 bases lying between them. This CDR3 is 13 amino acids long. CDR3 loop: CASLTGSYNEQFF. The CDR3 bases are TGTGCCAGCTTAACAGGGTCCTACAATGAGCAGTTCTTC.

This chain links TRBV18 with TRBJ2-1; 12 nucleotides line up with TRBD2. V lost 4 bases and J lost 7; bases outside the gene matches: 17. The CDR3 length is 19 residues. The germline V gene encodes CDR1 KGHSH and CDR2 LQKENI. CDR3 sequence: CASSQWTSGTLWRRNEQFF. In DNA form, the CDR3 reads TGTGCCAGCTCACAATGGACTAGCGGGACCCTTTGGAGGAGGAATGAGCAGTTCTTC.

The chain couples TRBV19 to TRBJ2-3; D is unresolved. V was shortened by 5 bases and J by 6 bases, with 12 bases between the two germline ends. The CDR3 spans 13 residues. CDR1 is LNHDA, CDR2 SQIVND, per germline (reference sequence). The CDR3 DNA sequence: TGTGCCAGTAGTGCCGGGCTGGGGGATACGCAGTATTTT. Protein sequence: CASSAGLGDTQYF.

The chain has TRBV6-2 or TRBV6-3 and TRBJ1-1, with 8 bases identical to TRBD1. CDR3 length: 14 amino acids. The J segment lost 1 base and the V segment lost 4 bases, leaving 2 bases of the junction unmatched. The germline V gene has CDR1 MNHEY and CDR2 SVGEGT. The CDR3 is CASSLDRGNTEAFF. CDR3 nucleotide sequence: TGTGCCAGCAGTTTAGACAGGGGGAACACTGAAGCTTTCTTT.

This clonotype was picked up a small number of times. The V call is TRBV27, the J call TRBJ2-2; D perhaps matches TRBD1 (5 bases). The CDR3 has 13 amino acids. The germline V and J ends were trimmed by 4 bases and 6 bases, with 9 bases remaining between them. Germline V gene sequence: CDR1 MNHEY, CDR2 SMNVEV (reference sequence). CDR3 nucleotide sequence: TGTGCCAGCAGTTCAAGGGGTGCCGGGGAGCTGTTTTTT. Its translation: CASSSRGAGELFF.

V gene TRBV19 combines with J gene TRBJ2-7, with a tentative D call TRBD2 (5 bases). Trimming removed 2 bases from V and 2 bases from J, with 13 bases in between. Germline-derived CDR1 and CDR2 are LNHDA and SQIVND (reference sequence). CDR3 size: 15 residues. The CDR3 DNA follows: TGTGCCAGTAGTATAAAGGGTAGCGCGACCTACGAGCAGTACTTC. This translates into CASSIKGSATYEQYF.

This clonotype has only one observation. The chain joins TRBV29-1 to TRBJ1-2, with 9 bases fitting TRBD1. The V gene's germline CDR1 is SQVTM and CDR2 ANQGSEA. J gave up 4 bases and V 5 bases, and 11 bases lay outside the gene matches. The CDR3 covers 15 residues. The DNA for the CDR3 is TGCAGCGTTAATAGAAGACAGGGGGATATCTATGGCTACACCTTC. Amino acid sequence: CSVNRRQGDIYGYTF.

The chain links TRBV4-1 to TRBJ1-1; no definite D call. The V and J ends lost 0 bases and 4 bases respectively, with 9 bases between them. Per the germline V gene, CDR1 is MGHRA and CDR2 is YSYEKL. This CDR3 spans 14 amino acids. CDR3 sequence (DNA): TGCGCCAGCAGCCAAGATCGGGGTTCCACTGAAGCTTTCTTT. It codes for CASSQDRGSTEAFF.

J is TRBJ2-7 and V is TRBV3-1; TRBD1 might be the D (5 bases). This CDR3 is 14 amino acids long. The V and J ends lost 1 base and 3 bases respectively, with 10 bases between them. CDR1 LGHDT and CDR2 YNNKEL come from the germline V gene (reference sequence). The CDR3 here is CASSQGGRGYEQYF. DNA for the CDR3: TGTGCCAGCAGCCAAGGTGGTAGGGGCTACGAGCAGTACTTC.